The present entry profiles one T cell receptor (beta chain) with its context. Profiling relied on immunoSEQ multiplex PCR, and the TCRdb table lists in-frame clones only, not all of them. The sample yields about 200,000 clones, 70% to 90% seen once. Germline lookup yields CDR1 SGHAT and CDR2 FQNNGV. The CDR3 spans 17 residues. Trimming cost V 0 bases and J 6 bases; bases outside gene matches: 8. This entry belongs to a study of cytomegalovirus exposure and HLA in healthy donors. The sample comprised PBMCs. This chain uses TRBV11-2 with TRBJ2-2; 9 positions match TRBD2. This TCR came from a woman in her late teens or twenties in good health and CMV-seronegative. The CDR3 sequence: CASSLESLAGRAGELFF. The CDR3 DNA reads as TGTGCCAGCAGCTTAGAGTCCCTAGCGGGGAGGGCCGGGGAGCTGTTTTTT.